Each of the 14 T cell receptor beta chains below was sequenced from the same sample in a study of regulatory T cells in long-lasting Graves disease. Time point: persistent/refractory GD, antithyroid drugs over 5 years with positive TRAb. Making the TCR library involved RNA that had been extracted from PBMCs. Combining iRepertoire HTBI primers with Arm-PCR of CDR3 regions, the authors built TCR beta libraries. TCRdb redid the calling of the multiplex PCR reads with MiXCR, one entry per CDR3 protein. The sample yields roughly 470,000 distinct CDR3 sequences, 20% seen once. Sample: peripheral blood mononuclear cells (PBMCs), taken when the disease was refractory, from a patient treated with antithyroid drugs. These receptors came from a female donor with Graves disease.

CDR3 DNA: TGTGCCAGCAGCGGCGGTAGCGTCTCCTACAATGAGCAGTTCTTC. It codes for CASSGGSVSYNEQFF. The chain couples TRBV3-1 to TRBJ2-1, with D maybe TRBD2 (5 bases). Per the germline V gene, CDR1 is LGHDT and CDR2 is YNNKEL (reference sequence). There are 15 residues in the CDR3. The V end lost 5 bases, the J end lost 0 bases, and 11 bases lay between the germline ends.

The chain links TRBV20-1 to TRBJ2-2; the match to TRBD1 covers 12 bases. Germline V gene data show CDR1 as DFQATT and CDR2 as SNEGSKA (reference sequence). Trimming took 5 bases from V and 6 from J; bases not matched to a gene: 4. The CDR3 has 14 residues. The CDR3 region is CSARDRGLSGELFF. CDR3 coding DNA: TGCAGTGCTCGGGACAGGGGGCTATCCGGGGAGCTGTTTTTT.

This clonotype was found many times. This chain connects TRBV11-1 to TRBJ1-3; D ambiguous. The CDR3 is made up of 14 amino acids. Germline lookup yields CDR1 SGHAT and CDR2 FQDESV (reference sequence). V dropped 5 bases and J dropped 7 bases, with 15 bases sitting between them. CDR3 sequence: CASSLASTGNTIYF. The CDR3 bases are TGTGCCAGCAGCCTCGCGTCCACCGGCAACACCATATATTTT.

This clonotype was recorded at least ten times. The chain combines TRBV12-3 or TRBV12-4 with TRBJ1-2, with D uncertain. The CDR3 loop spans 13 amino acids. The V and J ends lost 5 bases and 4 bases respectively, with 11 bases between them. This CDR3 is CASSAIGLYGYTF. The CDR3 DNA is TGTGCCAGCAGTGCGATAGGACTCTATGGCTACACCTTC.

This clonotype was counted at least ten times. This chain links TRBV11-2 with TRBJ2-7; D tentatively reads TRBD1 or TRBD2 (5 bases each). The germline V gene has CDR1 SGHAT and CDR2 FQNNGV. The CDR3 is 13 amino acids. Trimming cost V 2 bases and J 4 bases, with 9 bases left between them. CDR3 sequence (DNA): TGTGCCAGCAGCTTAACCAGGGAGTACGAGCAGTACTTC. As protein: CASSLTREYEQYF.

This clonotype was counted ten times or more. This rearrangement joins TRBV20-1 to TRBJ2-7; 7 bases align to TRBD1. The germline V gene encodes CDR1 DFQATT and CDR2 SNEGSKA (reference sequence). CDR3 length: 13 residues. The J segment lost 2 bases and the V segment lost 6 bases, leaving 7 bases of the junction unmatched. The DNA for the CDR3 is TGCAGTGCACAGGGGTCCCCGGCCTACGAGCAGTACTTC. It is translated as CSAQGSPAYEQYF.

The chain carries TRBV29-1 and TRBJ1-5, with D possibly TRBD1 on 5 matching bases. This CDR3 has 14 residues. Trimming pared 4 bases from V and 0 bases from J, leaving 10 bases between. Germline-derived CDR1 and CDR2 are SQVTM and ANQGSEA. CDR3 nucleotides: TGCAGCGTTGGGGACCGCCATAGCAATCAGCCCCAGCATTTT. Translation gives CSVGDRHSNQPQHF.

This clonotype was seen repeatedly, ten times or more. The V gene is TRBV7-9, the J gene TRBJ2-4, with 7 nucleotides matching TRBD2. Trimming took 2 bases from V and 1 from J; bases not matched to a gene: 8. In germline, CDR1 is SEHNR, CDR2 FQNEAQ (reference sequence). This CDR3 is built from 17 residues. The CDR3 spells CASSLLRGREAKNIQYF. CDR3 in DNA: TGTGCCAGCAGCTTACTACGAGGGAGGGAGGCCAAAAACATTCAGTACTTC.

This clonotype was seen a few times. This chain uses TRBV3-1 with TRBJ1-3, with D hard to call. The V gene lost 6 bases and the J gene lost 0 bases, with 9 bases spanning the gap. Germline-derived CDR1 and CDR2 are LGHDT and YNNKEL (reference sequence). This CDR3 is built from 14 residues. CDR3 amino acids: CASRREGSGNTIYF. The DNA of the CDR3 is TGTGCCAGCAGACGGGAGGGCTCTGGAAACACCATATATTTT.

The table lists this clonotype with a few counts. J is TRBJ1-5 and V is TRBV10-2; 10 nucleotides agree with TRBD1. J gave up 10 bases and V 2 bases, and 8 bases lay outside the gene matches. This CDR3 is 15 amino acids long. Germline V gives CDR1 WSHSY, CDR2 SAAADI. The chain's CDR3 is CASSETTGGGGPQHF. CDR3 nucleotides: TGCGCCAGCAGTGAGACGACAGGGGGCGGGGGACCCCAGCATTTT.

This clonotype was counted ten times or more. The chain combines TRBV6-1 with TRBJ1-1, with a weak D call TRBD1 (5 bases). Trimming cost V 6 bases and J 0 bases, with 17 bases left between them. The CDR3 covers 16 residues. The germline gives CDR1 MNHNS, CDR2 SASEGT. The CDR3 coding sequence is TGTGCCAGCAGGGAACGGGACGGTCGCATGAACACTGAAGCTTTCTTT. The encoded protein is CASRERDGRMNTEAFF.

This clonotype was detected many times. This chain joins TRBV7-8 and TRBJ1-2; possible D gene TRBD1, 5 bases. V lost 5 bases and J lost 8, with 27 bases in between. This CDR3 comprises 17 residues. Looked up from germline, CDR1 is SGHVS and CDR2 is FQNEAQ. The CDR3 loop is CASSPRRDGRAGGGYTF. CDR3 sequence (DNA): TGTGCCAGCAGCCCCCGCCGAGATGGCAGGGCGGGAGGAGGCTACACCTTC.

This clonotype has a count of ten or more. This chain uses TRBV28 with TRBJ2-7, with D perhaps matching TRBD2 (5 bases). The CDR3 has 12 residues. CDR1 MDHEN and CDR2 SYDVKM come from the germline V gene. V lost 5 bases to trimming and J lost 3 bases, with 8 bases between them. The CDR3 bases are TGTGCCAGCAGTCCCGACTACTACGAGCAGTACTTC. This sequence encodes CASSPDYYEQYF.

The chain is built from TRBV9 and TRBJ2-2; 10 positions match TRBD2. After removal of 2 bases from V and 4 bases from J, the junction contained 5 bases not matched to a gene. Germline V gives CDR1 SGDLS, CDR2 YYNGEE. CDR3 length equals 16 residues. The CDR3 bases are TGTGCCAGCAGCGTTCGGACTAGCGGAATCACCGGGGAGCTGTTTTTT. It translates to CASSVRTSGITGELFF.